The text below deals with one TCR beta chain. Its specificity is not known. Sequencing used immunoSEQ multiplex PCR; TCRdb keeps in-frame clones, though not all of them. Of some 100,000 clones detected, around 90% appear once; the ten largest clones hold over 15%. The data derive from a study of T cell responses to AZD1222 COVID-19 vaccine. Findings of the study overall: Spike-wide vaccine-associated CD4 TCRs dominated at 160-218 and 743-854. Sampling captured repertoires only after the peak T cell response.

The germline V gene has CDR1 SEHNR and CDR2 FQNEAQ (reference sequence). CDR3 length: 19 residues. V gave up 2 bases and J gave up 5 bases, with 27 bases separating them. The chain is built from TRBV7-9 and TRBJ2-5; the D gene could be TRBD1 or TRBD2 (5 bases each). The clonotype comes from an adult in good health. The input for sequencing was peripheral blood, taken on day 0 of AZD1222 vaccination. The CDR3 sequence is CASSLFILRDVGREETQYF. For the CDR3, the DNA is TGTGCCAGCAGCTTATTTATTCTTCGGGACGTCGGAAGAGAGGAGACCCAGTACTTC. Filled out from reference TRBV7-9 and TRBJ2-5, the complete variable domain reads DTGVSQNPRHKITKRGQNVTFRCDPISEHNRLYWYRQTLGQGPEFLTYFQNEAQLEKSRLLSDRFSAERPKGSFSTLEIQRTEQGDSAMYLCASSLFILRDVGREETQYFGPGTRLLVL.